The clone carrying this TCR beta chain was seen at least ten times. Researchers took RNA transcripts and amplified the TCR beta CDR3 regions from them. TCR CDR3 underwent first-round RT-PCR with the HTBI primer set. TCRdb passed the multiplex PCR reads through MiXCR, listing each CDR3 protein once. This sample has approximately 510,000 distinct CDR3 sequences, with roughly 20% found just once. PBMCs stemmed from about 9.5 ml fresh peripheral blood. This sample stems from a study of T cells in Graves' hyperthyroidism and ophthalmopathy. The ends were cut back, 2 bases at V and 1 base at J, with 11 bases in the middle. CDR1 is SNHLY and CDR2 is FYNNEI in the germline V gene. CDR3 length: 15 amino acids.

The sequencing sample was made of blood. The chain links TRBV2 to TRBJ2-5; a weak D match, TRBD1 (6 bases). This receptor was obtained from a young man with Graves' hyperthyroidism. CDR3 nucleotides: TGTGCCAGCAGTGAAATAACGACAGGCCAAGAGACCCAGTACTTC. It specifies CASSEITTGQETQYF.